This record looks at one T cell receptor (beta chain) sequence and its context. Its antigen is unidentified. Measured with immunoSEQ multiplex PCR; TCRdb has only the in-frame clones, and not every one. Here the sample spans 95,000 to 130,000 clones, just over 90% being singletons. These data originate in a study of graft-versus-host responses after intestinal transplantation. V shed 6 bases, J shed 10 bases, and the junction held 6 bases outside the gene matches. The CDR3 totals 11 residues. Germline CDR1 reads DFQATT; CDR2 reads SNEGSKA (reference sequence). The source material was unstimulated CD4+ T cells sorted from spleen or lymph node cells, sampled before intestinal transplant. V is TRBV20-1 and J is TRBJ1-1; TRBD1 agrees at 9 bases. The source of this sequence is a human donor who received an intestinal transplant. In nucleotides, the CDR3 is TGCAGTGCCACGGGACAGGGTCCAGCTTTCTTT. This codes for CSATGQGPAFF.